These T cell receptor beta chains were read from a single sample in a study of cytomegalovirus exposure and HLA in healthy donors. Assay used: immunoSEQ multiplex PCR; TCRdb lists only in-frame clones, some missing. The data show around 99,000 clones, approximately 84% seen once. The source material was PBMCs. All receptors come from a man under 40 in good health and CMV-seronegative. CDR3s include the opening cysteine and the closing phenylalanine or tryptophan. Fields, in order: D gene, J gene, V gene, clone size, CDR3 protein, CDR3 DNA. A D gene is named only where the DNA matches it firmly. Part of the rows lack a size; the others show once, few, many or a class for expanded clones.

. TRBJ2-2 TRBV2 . CASSGDHTGELFF TGTGCCAGCTCGGGGGACCACACCGGGGAGCTGTTTTTT
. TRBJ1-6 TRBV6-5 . CATTRGGDNSPLHF TGTGCCACTACGAGGGGGGGGGACAATTCACCCCTCCACTTT
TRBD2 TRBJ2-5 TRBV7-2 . CASSLGGSGLDYQYF TGTGCCAGCAGCTTAGGCGGGAGTGGCTTGGACTACCAGTACTTC
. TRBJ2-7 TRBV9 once CASSVGALEGAEQYF TGTGCCAGCAGCGTTGGGGCGCTAGAAGGGGCCGAGCAGTACTTC
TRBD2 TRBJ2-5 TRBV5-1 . CASMRASGRETQYF TGCGCCAGCATGCGAGCTAGCGGGAGGGAGACCCAGTACTTC
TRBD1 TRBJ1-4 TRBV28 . CASSGTGRLREKLFF TGTGCCAGCAGTGGGACAGGGCGCCTTAGGGAAAAACTGTTTTTT
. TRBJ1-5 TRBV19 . CASSREFNQPQHF TGTGCCAGCTCCCGGGAGTTTAATCAGCCCCAGCATTTT
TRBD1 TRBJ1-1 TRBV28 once CASRPGQGYTEAFF TGTGCCAGCAGGCCGGGACAGGGATACACTGAAGCTTTCTTT
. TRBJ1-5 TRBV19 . CATLGGRDNQPQHF TGTGCCACTCTTGGGGGGAGGGACAATCAGCCCCAGCATTTT
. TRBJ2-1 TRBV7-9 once CASSFRQSSYNEQFF TGTGCCAGCAGCTTCCGACAGAGCTCCTACAATGAGCAGTTCTTC
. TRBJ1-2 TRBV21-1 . CASSKGLQGTNYGYTF TGTGCCAGCAGCAAAGGTCTTCAGGGTACGAACTATGGCTACACCTTC
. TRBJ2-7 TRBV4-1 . CASSQGTAAREGQYF TGCGCCAGCAGCCAAGGGACGGCCGCTCGGGAAGGGCAGTACTTC
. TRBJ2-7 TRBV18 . CASSPQGVGLAASEQYF TGTGCCAGCTCACCACAGGGGGTCGGGCTCGCCGCCTCCGAGCAGTACTTC
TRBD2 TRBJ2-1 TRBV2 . CASQKEAGGPFNEQFF TGTGCCAGCCAAAAGGAAGCGGGAGGGCCTTTCAATGAGCAGTTCTTC
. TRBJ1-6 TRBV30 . CAWSGQNSYNSPLHF TGTGCCTGGAGTGGACAGAACTCCTATAATTCACCCCTCCACTTT
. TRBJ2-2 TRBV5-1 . CASTIPATHTGELFF TGCGCCAGCACCATCCCAGCGACTCACACCGGGGAACTGTTTTTT
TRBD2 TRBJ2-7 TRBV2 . CASSDPGLAGEYEQYF TGTGCCAGCAGTGACCCCGGACTAGCGGGGGAGTACGAGCAGTACTTC
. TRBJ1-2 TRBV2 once CASSGPLKTGYGYTF TGTGCCAGCAGTGGGCCCCTTAAAACGGGATATGGCTACACCTTC
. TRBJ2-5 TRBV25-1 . CASSSVRGQETQYF TGTGCCAGCAGTTCCGTTCGGGGCCAAGAGACCCAGTACTTC
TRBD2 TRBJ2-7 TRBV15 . CATSRVGSGSSYEQYF TGTGCCACCAGCAGAGTGGGTAGCGGGAGTTCCTACGAGCAGTACTTC
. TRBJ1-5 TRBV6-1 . CASSGRWGEGPQHF TGTGCCAGCAGTGGTCGGTGGGGGGAGGGGCCCCAGCATTTT